Each of the 30 T cell receptor beta chains below was sequenced from the same sample in a study of radiotherapy plus CTLA-4 blockade in lung cancer (dated by TCRdb to the late 2010s). The method was the immunoSEQ multiplex PCR assay. The source is immuneACCESS, and TCRdb retained only in-frame sequences with V and J called. Part of the clones is not carried over; for the studies checked, unresolved V genes explain less than half of this, and the remainder is unexplained. Counted in this sample were about 68,000 clones; around three quarters of them appeared once. The ten largest clones take up 8.5% to 10% of the sample. The source was peripheral blood, collected from a patient treated with radiotherapy plus ipilimumab. Receptors originate from a human donor with non-small cell lung cancer who had a complete response to radiotherapy plus ipilimumab.

This clone was seen just once. The V call is TRBV4-1, the J call TRBJ1-4; 8 bases line up with TRBD1. The CDR3 is 14 amino acids. J lost 14 bases, V lost 1 base, and 9 bases had no gene match. Per the germline V gene, CDR1 is MGHRA and CDR2 is YSYEKL. For the CDR3, the DNA is TGCGCCAGCAGCCAAGGACAGGGGCCGCCGTATCTGTTTTTT. Its translation: CASSQGQGPPYLFF.

This chain joins TRBV15 and TRBJ2-3, with 12 bases that match TRBD2. CDR3 length equals 16 residues. Germline CDR1 and CDR2: LNHNV and YYDKDF (reference sequence). The V segment lost 5 bases and the J segment 5 bases; nucleotides outside the gene matches: 8. In nucleotides, the CDR3 is TGTGCCACCAGCCCTAGACTAGCGGGAGTTGGAGATACGCAGTATTTT. Its protein is CATSPRLAGVGDTQYF.

The chain uses TRBV10-3 and TRBJ2-7, with 10 bases lining up with TRBD1. V lost 1 base to trimming and J lost 6 bases; unmatched junction nucleotides: 6. Looked up from germline, CDR1 is ENHRY and CDR2 is SYGVKD. The CDR3 sequence is 15 residues long. CDR3 nucleotide sequence: TGTGCCATCAGTGAGTTCACGGGACAGGGGCTCGAGCAGTACTTC. Its translation is CAISEFTGQGLEQYF.

The J gene is TRBJ2-3, the V gene TRBV29-1, with 10 bases aligning to TRBD1. CDR3 size: 15 residues. Germline lookup yields CDR1 SQVTM and CDR2 ANQGSEA. The V and J ends lost 3 bases and 3 bases, in that order; junction bases with no gene match: 6. CDR3 DNA sequence: TGCAGCGTTGATTCCGGGACAGGGGCGACAGATACGCAGTATTTT. Encoded protein: CSVDSGTGATDTQYF.

The chain joins TRBV6-5 to TRBJ2-3, with 9 bases matching TRBD2. Germline CDR1 and CDR2: MNHEY and SVGAGI. The CDR3 runs to 13 residues. The V segment lost 7 bases and the J segment 3 bases; nucleotides outside the gene matches: 2. The CDR3 nucleotides read TGTGCCAGCATGAGCGGGGGGACAGATACGCAGTATTTT. Protein sequence: CASMSGGTDTQYF.

The chain couples TRBV27 to TRBJ1-1; D is undetermined. The V gene's germline CDR1 is MNHEY and CDR2 SMNVEV (reference sequence). V lost 7 bases, J lost 3 bases, and 9 bases lay in between. The CDR3 has 12 amino acids. The CDR3: CASTGEDTEAFF. CDR3 nucleotide sequence: TGTGCCAGCACCGGGGAGGACACTGAAGCTTTCTTT.

V is TRBV15 and J is TRBJ2-1, with 9 positions matching TRBD2. The J segment lost 4 bases and the V segment lost 3 bases, leaving 4 bases of the junction unmatched. CDR3 length: 15 residues. Germline V CDR1 and CDR2: LNHNV, YYDKDF (reference sequence). CDR3 sequence: CATSSTSGRYNEQFF. DNA for the CDR3: TGTGCCACCAGCAGTACTAGCGGGCGTTACAATGAGCAGTTCTTC.

This clone has just one count. The chain links TRBV29-1 to TRBJ1-1; D not resolved. Germline V gene sequence: CDR1 SQVTM, CDR2 ANQGSEA. This CDR3 has 12 residues. The V gene lost 2 bases and the J gene lost 5 bases, with 9 bases spanning the gap. CDR3 region: CSVEQGGTEAFF. The CDR3 bases are TGCAGCGTTGAACAAGGTGGAACTGAAGCTTTCTTT.

A single count supports this clone. The V call is TRBV27, the J call TRBJ2-5; D not certain. CDR3 size: 13 residues. Germline CDR1 and CDR2: MNHEY and SMNVEV (reference sequence). Trimming pared 10 bases from V and 5 bases from J, leaving 17 bases between. CDR3 in DNA: TGTGCCACCCAAGAGCCGGTCTTGGAGACCCAGTACTTC. Protein product: CATQEPVLETQYF.

V gene TRBV4-1 combines with J gene TRBJ1-1, with D uncertain. Germline CDR1 reads MGHRA; CDR2 reads YSYEKL. This CDR3 has 15 residues. Between the trimmed V and J ends, which lost 0 bases and 0 bases, there was a span of 8 bases. CDR3 amino acids: CASSQERSMNTEAFF. The CDR3 DNA follows: TGCGCCAGCAGCCAAGAGCGGAGTATGAACACTGAAGCTTTCTTT.

The chain uses TRBV30 and TRBJ2-5; 9 bases map to TRBD1. CDR1 is GTSNPN and CDR2 is SVGIG in the germline V gene (reference sequence). The CDR3 is 14 amino acids. Germline trimming cut 4 bases from V and 4 bases from J; bases unmatched to any gene: 7. This CDR3 reads CAWMRDRALETQYF. The CDR3 region has the DNA TGTGCCTGGATGCGGGACAGGGCTTTAGAGACCCAGTACTTC.

V gene TRBV6-1 combines with J gene TRBJ1-2; D might be TRBD1 (5 bases). CDR3 length: 14 residues. Looked up from germline, CDR1 is MNHNS and CDR2 is SASEGT. The V gene lost 1 base and the J gene lost 2 bases, with 8 bases spanning the gap. DNA of the CDR3: TGTGCCAGCAGTGAAGGGGGGGTAAACTATGGCTACACCTTC. Its protein product is CASSEGGVNYGYTF.

This clone appeared a few times. The chain has TRBV28 and TRBJ2-3; TRBD2 agrees at 9 bases. The CDR3 runs to 16 residues. The germline V gene encodes CDR1 MDHEN and CDR2 SYDVKM. Unmatched junction bases numbered 8, after V lost 3 bases and J lost 4 bases. The CDR3 region is CASSFSWRGGPDTQYF. CDR3 DNA sequence: TGTGCCAGCAGTTTTTCTTGGCGGGGGGGGCCAGATACGCAGTATTTT. Together with reference TRBV28 and TRBJ2-3, the CDR3 gives the full variable domain: DVKVTQSSRYLVKRTGEKVFLECVQDMDHENMFWYRQDPGLGLRLIYFSYDVKMKEKGDIPEGYSVSREKKERFSLILESASTNQTSMYLCASSFSWRGGPDTQYFGPGTRLTVL.

The genes are TRBV7-2 and TRBJ2-3; either TRBD1 or TRBD2 may supply D (5 bases each). The CDR3 length is 14 residues. The V gene's germline CDR1 is SGHTA and CDR2 FQGNSA. V was shortened by 2 bases and J by 3 bases, with 9 bases between the two germline ends. CDR3 DNA: TGTGCCAGCAGCTTACGGGACCCTACAGATACGCAGTATTTT. Its protein product is CASSLRDPTDTQYF.

The chain recombines TRBV7-9 with TRBJ1-3; D is unclear. Germline-derived CDR1 and CDR2 are SEHNR and FQNEAQ (reference sequence). The CDR3 totals 15 residues. Trimming removed 4 bases at V and 3 bases at J, with 13 bases between. CDR3 nucleotides: TGTGCCAGCAGCTCCCCTAGGGCCCTTGGAAACACCATATATTTT. The encoded protein is CASSSPRALGNTIYF.

This clone was seen more than once but under ten times. The chain combines TRBV7-7 with TRBJ2-2; maybe TRBD2 (6 bases). This CDR3 spans 13 amino acids. Germline V gives CDR1 SSHAT, CDR2 FNYEAQ (reference sequence). The CDR3: CASGRDFTGELFF. The CDR3 bases are TGTGCTAGCGGACGGGACTTCACCGGGGAGCTGTTTTTT.

This rearrangement joins TRBV5-1 to TRBJ2-1, with 10 bases matching TRBD2. The V gene's germline CDR1 is SGHRS and CDR2 YFSETQ. The CDR3 consists of 16 residues. V lost 4 bases and J lost 3; bases outside the gene matches: 7. The CDR3 region has the DNA TGCGCCAGCAGCCAAAGACTAGCGGGCTTCTACAATGAGCAGTTCTTC. It translates to CASSQRLAGFYNEQFF.

This clone was counted a single time. This chain joins TRBV19 and TRBJ1-2, with 8 bases lining up with TRBD1. Germline V CDR1 and CDR2: LNHDA, SQIVND (reference sequence). The V segment lost 7 bases and the J segment 3 bases; nucleotides outside the gene matches: 10. The CDR3 extends over 15 amino acids. The CDR3 sequence is CASKNPGGSYYGYTF. CDR3 DNA: TGTGCCAGTAAGAACCCAGGGGGCTCCTACTATGGCTACACCTTC.

The chain uses TRBV18 and TRBJ2-7; tentatively, D is TRBD2 (6 bases). Germline-derived CDR1 and CDR2 are KGHSH and LQKENI. The CDR3 loop spans 13 amino acids. V was pared by 3 bases and J by 3 bases, with 9 bases between. The CDR3, as DNA: TGTGCCAGCTCACCTACTAGCTTCTACGAGCAGTACTTC. This encodes CASSPTSFYEQYF.

In this sample, this clone turned up a few times. V and J are TRBV28 and TRBJ1-5, with D perhaps TRBD1 (5 bases). V lost 11 bases to trimming and J lost 2 bases, with 10 bases between them. The germline CDR1 and CDR2 sequences are MDHEN and SYDVKM. The CDR3 has 12 residues. CDR3 residues: CAVTGGNQPQHF. The CDR3 nucleotides are TGTGCCGTCACAGGAGGCAATCAGCCCCAGCATTTT.

This clone was observed once. This chain links TRBV9 with TRBJ2-7; D ambiguous. Trimming shortened V by 1 base and J by 3 bases, and 11 bases separated the two germline ends. The CDR3 length is 14 residues. CDR1 is SGDLS, CDR2 YYNGEE, per germline. The CDR3 sequence is CASSVPPESYEQYV. The CDR3, as DNA: TGTGCCAGCAGCGTACCCCCGGAGAGCTACGAGCAGTACGTC.

A few counts support this clone. This chain uses TRBV19 with TRBJ2-3; D possibly corresponds to TRBD2 (7 bases). The CDR3 is 15 residues long. The ends were cut back, 1 base at V and 1 base at J, with 9 bases in the middle. Germline assignment: CDR1 LNHDA and CDR2 SQIVND (reference sequence). The CDR3 coding sequence is TGTGCCAGTAGTATAGGGGGGGGCGGCACAGATACGCAGTATTTT. Its translation: CASSIGGGGTDTQYF.

The chain combines TRBV6-1 with TRBJ1-5, with D unresolved. This CDR3 contains 13 residues. V was shortened by 7 bases and J by 0 bases, with 7 bases between the two germline ends. Germline V CDR1 and CDR2: MNHNS, SASEGT. The CDR3 sequence: CASTPYSNQPQHF. The CDR3 DNA reads as TGTGCCAGCACCCCGTATAGCAATCAGCCCCAGCATTTT.

This chain joins TRBV18 and TRBJ1-2; 7 bases are shared with TRBD1. The J segment lost 5 bases and the V segment lost 1 base, leaving 1 base of the junction unmatched. The CDR3 runs 13 residues. Germline CDR1 KGHSH, CDR2 LQKENI. In nucleotides, the CDR3 is TGTGCCAGCTCACCACGGGGACAGTATGGCTACACCTTC. This gives the protein CASSPRGQYGYTF.

The chain combines TRBV11-2 with TRBJ2-7, with a weak D call TRBD1 (6 bases). Germline lookup yields CDR1 SGHAT and CDR2 FQNNGV. The CDR3 is 13 amino acids. Between the trimmed V and J ends, which lost 2 bases and 7 bases, there was a span of 12 bases. As DNA, the CDR3 is TGTGCCAGCAGCTTAAGCAGGGGTGGGGAGCAGTACTTC. This sequence encodes CASSLSRGGEQYF.

V and J are TRBV10-3 and TRBJ2-1; D not resolved. Germline CDR1 ENHRY, CDR2 SYGVKD. The ends were cut back, 6 bases at V and 2 bases at J, with 17 bases in the middle. The CDR3 consists of 16 residues. The CDR3 DNA reads as TGTGCCATCAGATCGCCGCGAGGCGCCACCTACAATGAGCAGTTCTTC. Translating it yields CAIRSPRGATYNEQFF.

The genes are TRBV2 and TRBJ2-1, with D perhaps matching TRBD2 (7 bases). Looked up from germline, CDR1 is SNHLY and CDR2 is FYNNEI. The CDR3 consists of 15 residues. Trimming took 7 bases from V and 4 from J, leaving 17 bases between them. The CDR3 DNA reads as TGTGCCAGCAAGGGGGACGGGACTATTTACAATGAGCAGTTCTTC. Residues: CASKGDGTIYNEQFF.

By share, this clone counts as medium-sized (0.01 to 0.1%). The rearrangement joins TRBV7-9 to TRBJ2-1; no clear D. Germline V gives CDR1 SEHNR, CDR2 FQNEAQ (reference sequence). CDR3 length: 17 amino acids. Deletions cut 5 bases from V and 0 bases from J, with 17 bases between. For the CDR3, the DNA is TGTGCCAGCAGCGACAAGTCCGACATTCGCTCCTACAATGAGCAGTTCTTC. Residues: CASSDKSDIRSYNEQFF.

The V and J genes are TRBV9 and TRBJ1-1; D is uncertain. V was shortened by 0 bases and J by 5 bases, with 8 bases between the two germline ends. Germline V gene data show CDR1 as SGDLS and CDR2 as YYNGEE. The CDR3 sequence is 13 residues long. The CDR3 nucleotides read TGTGCCAGCAGCGTAGATGGGAGGACTGAAGCTTTCTTT. Translating gives CASSVDGRTEAFF.

This clone was seen a few times. J is TRBJ2-7 and V is TRBV21-1. TRBV21-1 is deemed a pseudogene. CDR3 length: 15 amino acids. CDR3 region: CASSNRNSYTYEQYV. CDR3 bases: TGTGCCAGCAGCAACCGGAACTCCTACACCTACGAGCAGTACGTC.